This T cell receptor (beta chain) comes out of a study of T cells expressing NK-cell markers. Overall study findings and caveats: Of the CD8+ T cell pool in roughly six donors, about 1.0-7.5% was accounted for by dominant NKG2C+ clonotypes. These clonotypes additionally ranked first within the CD3+CD56-NKG2C+ fraction of several donors.

As regards this clonotype: The target antigen is unknown.

The germline V gene encodes CDR1 MDHEN and CDR2 SYDVKM. This CDR3 has 15 residues. Template switching by 5'RACE with UMIs generated the TCR beta cDNA. TCRdb re-analyzed the 5' RACE reads; it lists each CDR3 protein once, without DNA. There are hundreds of thousands of distinct CDR3 sequences in the sample, with roughly 5.4% held by the top ten. The specimen sequenced was blood T cells: a sorted CD56 or NKG2C T cell subset, CD4+ or CD8+ T cells, or bulk PBMC T cells (not recorded which). V usage is TRBV28 and J usage is TRBJ2-2; absent DNA, TCRdb's TRBD1 call cannot be checked. The receptor's source is a man aged 18-70 years in good health. CDR3 loop: CASRGGGGYTGELFF.